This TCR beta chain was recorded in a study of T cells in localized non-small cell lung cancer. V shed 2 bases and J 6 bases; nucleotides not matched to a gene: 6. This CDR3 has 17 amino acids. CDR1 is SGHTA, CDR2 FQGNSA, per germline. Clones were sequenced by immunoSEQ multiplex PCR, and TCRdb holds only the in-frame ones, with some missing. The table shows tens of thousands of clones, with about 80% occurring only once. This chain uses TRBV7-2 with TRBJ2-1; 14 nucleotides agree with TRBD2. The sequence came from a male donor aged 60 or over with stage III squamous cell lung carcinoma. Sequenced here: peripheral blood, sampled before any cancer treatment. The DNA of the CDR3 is TGTGCCAGCAGCTTAAATCGACTAGCGGGAGGGGTCAATGAGCAGTTCTTC. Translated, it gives CASSLNRLAGGVNEQFF.